This T cell receptor (beta chain) was sequenced in a study of shared clonotypes between healthy human individuals. A remark on this clone: Its antigen is still unknown.

Study-level results: Shared clonotypes: about 5% naive CD4, around 3.4% naive CD8, 2% to 2.5% memory CD4, 0.4% to 0.45% memory CD8.

Sequencing was performed with immunoSEQ multiplex PCR; in TCRdb, only in-frame clones are kept and a portion is missing. The sample lists around 2,000,000 clones, roughly 91% occurring once. CDR1 and CDR2 (germline): SNHLY, FYNNEI. Trimming left V 3 bases short and J 6 bases short, with 12 bases between. The CDR3 totals 13 residues. Terminally differentiated effector memory CD45RA+ cells were left out of the naive CD8 fraction, which was CD45RO-negative and positively selected for CCR7. The sequence came from a man aged 18 to 29 in good health. Some clones in this sample may be carry-over from other donors' samples. The chain recombines TRBV2 with TRBJ2-7; either TRBD1 or TRBD2 may fit D (5 bases each). Source material: naive CD8+ T cells from PBMCs. The DNA for the CDR3 is TGTGCCAGCAGTGAGTACGCTGGGGGCGAGCAGTACTTC. Translation gives CASSEYAGGEQYF.